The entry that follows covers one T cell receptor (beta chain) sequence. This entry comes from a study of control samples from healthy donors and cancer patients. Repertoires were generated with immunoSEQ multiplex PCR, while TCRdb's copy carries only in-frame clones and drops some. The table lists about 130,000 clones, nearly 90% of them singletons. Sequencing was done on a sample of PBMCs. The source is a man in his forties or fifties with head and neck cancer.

The CDR3 sequence is CSVVNLGGSEAFF. CDR3 nucleotides: TGCAGCGTGGTGAACCTTGGTGGGTCTGAAGCTTTCTTT. The chain uses TRBV29-1 and TRBJ1-1; D is ambiguous. Germline CDR1 is SQVTM and CDR2 is ANQGSEA. CDR3 length: 13 amino acids. Trimming stripped 6 bases from V and 6 bases from J, with 17 bases between.